This T cell receptor beta chain was observed in a study of control samples from healthy donors and cancer patients. The data were produced by immunoSEQ multiplex PCR, yet TCRdb's version contains in-frame clones alone and is incomplete. The sample has over 75,000 clones, around four fifths seen once. The CDR3 is 14 amino acids. CDR1 is DFQATT, CDR2 SNEGSKA, per germline (reference sequence). Trimming pared 3 bases from V and 0 bases from J, leaving 6 bases between. This clonotype was obtained from a man aged 25 to 45 in good health. Sequencing was carried out using blood. The chain is built from TRBV20-1 and TRBJ2-6; D not resolved. The CDR3 coding sequence is TGCAGTGCTAGTGCCGGCTCTGGGGCCAACGTCCTGACTTTC. Translated: CSASAGSGANVLTF.